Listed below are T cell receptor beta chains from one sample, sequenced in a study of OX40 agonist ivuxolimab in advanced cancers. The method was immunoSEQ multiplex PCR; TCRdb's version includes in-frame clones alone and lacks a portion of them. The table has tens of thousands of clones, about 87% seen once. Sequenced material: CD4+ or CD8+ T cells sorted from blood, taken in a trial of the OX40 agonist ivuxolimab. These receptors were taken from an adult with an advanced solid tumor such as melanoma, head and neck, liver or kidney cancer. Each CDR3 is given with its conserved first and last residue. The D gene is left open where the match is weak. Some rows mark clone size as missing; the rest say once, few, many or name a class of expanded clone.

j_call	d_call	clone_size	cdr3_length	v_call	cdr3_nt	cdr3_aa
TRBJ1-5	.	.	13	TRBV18	TGTGCCAGCTCACTAGATAGCAATCAGCCCCAGCATTTT	CASSLDSNQPQHF
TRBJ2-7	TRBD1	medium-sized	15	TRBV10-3	TGTGCCATCAGTGAGTCGGCAGGGGGCTCCTACGAGCAGTACTTC	CAISESAGGSYEQYF
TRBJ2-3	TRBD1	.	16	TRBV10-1	TGCACCAGCAGTGAGACGACAGGGTGGGACACAGATACGCAGTATTTT	CTSSETTGWDTDTQYF
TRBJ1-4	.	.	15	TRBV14	TGTGCCAGCAGCTCCGGACCCAGGGAAGGGGAAAAACTGTTTTTT	CASSSGPREGEKLFF
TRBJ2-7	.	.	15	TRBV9	TGTGCCAGCAGCGTAAGCTCCCACCCTTCCTACGAGCAGTACTTC	CASSVSSHPSYEQYF
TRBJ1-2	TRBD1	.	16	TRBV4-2	TGTGCCAGCAGCCAAGTTGGAGCAGGGGGCGACTATGGCTACACCTTC	CASSQVGAGGDYGYTF
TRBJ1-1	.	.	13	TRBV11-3	TGTGCCAGCAGCCAAGGGGGGGCAACTGAAGCTTTCTTT	CASSQGGATEAFF
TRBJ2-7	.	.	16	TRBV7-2	TGTGCCAGCAGCTTAGGGGCCAGACACCTCGCCTACGAGCAGTACTTC	CASSLGARHLAYEQYF
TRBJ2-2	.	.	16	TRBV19	TGTGCCAGTACCGGCACGTCCACGGCGAACACCGGGGAGCTGTTTTTT	CASTGTSTANTGELFF
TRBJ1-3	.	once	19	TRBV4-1	TGCGCCAGCAGCCGCCCCACCTTGACTACCCGGGTCTCTGGAAACACCATATATTTT	CASSRPTLTTRVSGNTIYF
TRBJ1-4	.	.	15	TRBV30	TGTGCCTGGATTGACAGGTTTGCAACTAATGAAAAACTGTTTTTT	CAWIDRFATNEKLFF
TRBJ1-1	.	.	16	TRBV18	TGTGCCAGCTCACCAGGGGTGGGATTTAGGAACACTGAAGCTTTCTTT	CASSPGVGFRNTEAFF
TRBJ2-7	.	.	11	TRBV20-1	TGCAGTGCCAAACAGGGCAGCGAGCAGTACTTC	CSAKQGSEQYF
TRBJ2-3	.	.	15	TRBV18	TGTGCCAGCTCACCAAATACAGGGAGGGCCGGTACGCAGTATTTT	CASSPNTGRAGTQYF
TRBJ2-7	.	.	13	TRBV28	TGTGCCAGCTTGCGGGCCGACTCCTACGAGCAGTACTTC	CASLRADSYEQYF
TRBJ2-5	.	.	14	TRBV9	TGTGCCAGCAGCGGTCATGGGGGAGTGGAGACCCAGTACTTC	CASSGHGGVETQYF
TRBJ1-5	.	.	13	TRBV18	TGTGCCAGCTCAAGCGACAGGAATCAGCCCCAGCATTTT	CASSSDRNQPQHF
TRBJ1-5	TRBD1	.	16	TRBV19	TGTGCCAGTAGTTCCGGGACAGGGGTTAGCAATCAGCCCCAGCATTTT	CASSSGTGVSNQPQHF
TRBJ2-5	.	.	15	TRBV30	TGTGCCTGGAGTCCTAGGGGGGCCACCCAAGAGACCCAGTACTTC	CAWSPRGATQETQYF
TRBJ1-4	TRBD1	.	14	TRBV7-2	TGTGCCAGCAGCAGCGACAGGGGGGATGAAAAACTGTTTTTT	CASSSDRGDEKLFF
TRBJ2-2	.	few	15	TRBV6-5	TGTGCCAGCAATCCCGTAGGGGGGAACACCGGGGAGCTGTTTTTT	CASNPVGGNTGELFF
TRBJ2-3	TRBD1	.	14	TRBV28	TGTGCCAGCAGGACGGGACAGGGGATAGATACGCAGTATTTT	CASRTGQGIDTQYF
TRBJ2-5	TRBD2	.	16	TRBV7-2	TGTGCCAGCAGCTTAGTACTAGCGGGAGGTCAAGAGACCCAGTACTTC	CASSLVLAGGQETQYF
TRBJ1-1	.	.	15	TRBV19	TGTGCCAGTAGTTCTCCAGGGAGCTGGAACACTGAAGCTTTCTTT	CASSSPGSWNTEAFF
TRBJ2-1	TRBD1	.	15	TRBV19	TGTGCCAGTAGTATAGTTAGGGGGCCCCTTTACGAGCAGTTCTTC	CASSIVRGPLYEQFF
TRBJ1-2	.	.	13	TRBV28	TGTGCCAGCAGTTTAACGGGACAAAAGTATGACACCTTC	CASSLTGQKYDTF
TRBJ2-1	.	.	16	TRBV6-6	TGTGCCAGCAGAGCTCTGGGGGCTCAAGGGTACAATGAGCAGTTCTTC	CASRALGAQGYNEQFF
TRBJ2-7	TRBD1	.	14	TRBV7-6	TGTGCCAGCAGCCTGGAACAGGGGAATTACGAGCAGTACTTC	CASSLEQGNYEQYF
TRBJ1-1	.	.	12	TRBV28	TGTGCCAGCAGTTTTGAGGTGGACGTCGCTTTCTTT	CASSFEVDVAFF
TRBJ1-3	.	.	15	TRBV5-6	TGTGCCAGCAGCTTGGATTCGGGCTCTGGAAACACCATATATTTT	CASSLDSGSGNTIYF
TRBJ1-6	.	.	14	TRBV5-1	TGCGCCAGCAGCTCTTCGGGGGGGAATTCACCCCTCCACTTT	CASSSSGGNSPLHF
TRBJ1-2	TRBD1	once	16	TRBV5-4	TGTGCCAGCGGTACAAGGGACAGGAGCAGAAACTATGGCTACACCTTC	CASGTRDRSRNYGYTF
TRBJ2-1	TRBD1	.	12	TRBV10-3	TGTGCCATCCGCAGACAGGGAAATGAGCAGTTCTTC	CAIRRQGNEQFF
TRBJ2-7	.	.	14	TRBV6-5	TGTGCCAGCAGTGACCGGGACAAGTCCTACGAGCAGTACTTC	CASSDRDKSYEQYF
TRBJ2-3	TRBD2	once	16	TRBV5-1	TGCGCCAGCATACCCGGGACTAACGGGGGTACAGATACGCAGTATTTT	CASIPGTNGGTDTQYF
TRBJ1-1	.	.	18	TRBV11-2	TGTGCCAGCAGCTTAACCACTTACAGGGACCCAATGAACACTGAAGCTTTCTTT	CASSLTTYRDPMNTEAFF
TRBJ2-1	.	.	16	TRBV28	TGTGCCAGCAGTTTAATAGAGGGGGGACTTAGCGGTGAGCAGTTCTTC	CASSLIEGGLSGEQFF
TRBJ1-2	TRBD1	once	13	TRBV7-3	TGTGCCAGCAGCTTAAGTCAGACAGGGAGCTACACCTTC	CASSLSQTGSYTF
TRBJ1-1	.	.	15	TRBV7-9	TGTGCCAGCAGCGAAGGCCCAACCTGGAACACTGAAGCTTTCTTT	CASSEGPTWNTEAFF
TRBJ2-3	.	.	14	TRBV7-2	TGTGCCAGCAGCCGCCGATCTAGCACAGATACGCAGTATTTT	CASSRRSSTDTQYF
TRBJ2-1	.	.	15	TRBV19	TGTGCCAGTAGTATCCGGGCCGAGGATTACAATGAGCAGTTCTTC	CASSIRAEDYNEQFF
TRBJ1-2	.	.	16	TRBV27	TGTGCCAGCAGTTCCGAAAGGGGTTACTCGACCTATGGCTACACCTTC	CASSSERGYSTYGYTF
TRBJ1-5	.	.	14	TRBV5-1	TGCGCCAGCAGCTTGGCAGGACCAAATCAGCCCCAGCATTTT	CASSLAGPNQPQHF
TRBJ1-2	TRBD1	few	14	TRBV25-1	TGTGCCAGCAGTGATCCGGGACAGGGTTATGGCTACACCTTC	CASSDPGQGYGYTF
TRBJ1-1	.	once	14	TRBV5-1	TGCGCCAGCAGCTTAGGCCAGGGGCACACTGAAGCTTTCTTT	CASSLGQGHTEAFF
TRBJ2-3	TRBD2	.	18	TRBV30	TGTGCCTGGAGTAGACCTCGGACTAGCGGGTTCCTCACAGATACGCAGTATTTT	CAWSRPRTSGFLTDTQYF
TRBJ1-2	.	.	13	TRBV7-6	TGTGCCAGCAGCCGACAGGAGAACTATGGCTACACCTTC	CASSRQENYGYTF
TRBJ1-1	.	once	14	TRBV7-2	TGTGCCAGCAGCTTAGAATTAGGGCGGTCTGAAGCTTTCTTT	CASSLELGRSEAFF
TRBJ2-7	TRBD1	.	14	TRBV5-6	TGTGCCAGCACCCGGGACAGGGAGGCCTACGAGCAGTACTTC	CASTRDREAYEQYF
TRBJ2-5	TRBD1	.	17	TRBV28	TGTGCCAGCAGTTCCAACCAGGGGGTGAATTTCCAAGAGACCCAGTACTTC	CASSSNQGVNFQETQYF
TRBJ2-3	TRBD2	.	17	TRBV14	TGTGCCAGCAGCCTTCCCGGGACTAGCGGACGCACAGATACGCAGTATTTT	CASSLPGTSGRTDTQYF
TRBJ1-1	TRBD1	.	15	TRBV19	TGTGCCAGTAGTCTAGGGGACAGGGAGAACACTGAAGCTTTCTTT	CASSLGDRENTEAFF
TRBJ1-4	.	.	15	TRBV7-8	TGTGCCAGCAGCTTAAGGGGACGCGCAAATGAAAAACTGTTTTTT	CASSLRGRANEKLFF
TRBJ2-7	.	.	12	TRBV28	TGTGCCTCCATGCGGGCTGCCTACGAGCAGTACTTC	CASMRAAYEQYF